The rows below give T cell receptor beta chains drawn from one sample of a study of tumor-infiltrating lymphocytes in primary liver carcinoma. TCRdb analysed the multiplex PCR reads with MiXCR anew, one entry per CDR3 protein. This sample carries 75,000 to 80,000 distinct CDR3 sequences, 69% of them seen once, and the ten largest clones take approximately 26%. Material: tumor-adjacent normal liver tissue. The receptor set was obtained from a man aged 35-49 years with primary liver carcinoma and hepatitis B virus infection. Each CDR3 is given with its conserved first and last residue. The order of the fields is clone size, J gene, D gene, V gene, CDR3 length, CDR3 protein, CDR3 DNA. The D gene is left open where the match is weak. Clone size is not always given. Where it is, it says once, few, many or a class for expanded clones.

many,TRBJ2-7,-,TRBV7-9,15,CASSSEGVGVYEQYF,TGTGCCAGCAGCTCGGAAGGTGTGGGGGTTTACGAGCAGTACTTC
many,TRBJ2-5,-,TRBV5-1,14,CASSLVGGQETQYF,TGCGCCAGCAGCTTGGTTGGCGGGCAAGAGACCCAGTACTTC
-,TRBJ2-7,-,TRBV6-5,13,CASSYAELGDQYF,TGTGCCAGCAGTTACGCCGAACTGGGAGACCAGTACTTC
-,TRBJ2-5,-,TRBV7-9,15,CVSSLALDNLETKYF,TGTGTCAGCAGCTTAGCTTTAGATAATCTGGAGACCAAGTACTTC
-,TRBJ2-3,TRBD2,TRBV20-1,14,CSASMGTSMDTQYF,TGCAGTGCTAGTATGGGGACTAGCATGGATACGCAGTATTTT
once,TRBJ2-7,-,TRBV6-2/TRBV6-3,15,CASGRYPERNSEQYF,TGTGCCAGCGGTAGATATCCGGAACGAAATAGCGAGCAGTACTTC
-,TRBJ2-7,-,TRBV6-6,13,CASSYAVTYEEYF,TGTGCCAGCAGTTACGCGGTCACCTACGAGGAGTACTTC
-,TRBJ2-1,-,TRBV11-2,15,CANILNSRGYNEQFF,TGTGCCAACATCTTAAATAGTCGGGGGTACAATGAGCAGTTCTTC
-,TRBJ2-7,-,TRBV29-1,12,CSVRFATYEQYF,TGCAGCGTTAGATTTGCGACCTACGAGCAGTACTTC
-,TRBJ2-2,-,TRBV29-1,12,CSVGQDTRGLFF,TGCAGCGTTGGGCAGGACACCCGGGGGCTGTTTTTT
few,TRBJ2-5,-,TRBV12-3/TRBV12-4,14,CASGLGQGGETQYF,TGTGCCAGCGGACTAGGACAGGGAGGAGAGACTCAGTACTTC
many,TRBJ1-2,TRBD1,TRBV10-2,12,CASTGTAYGYTF,TGCGCCAGCACCGGGACAGCCTATGGCTACACCTTC
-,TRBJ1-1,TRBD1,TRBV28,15,CASSFTGQGRYEAPF,TGTGCCAGCAGTTTCACGGGACAGGGACGATATGAAGCTCCCTTT
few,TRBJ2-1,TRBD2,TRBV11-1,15,CASREGTILSNGQFF,TGTGCCAGCCGGGAGGGAACAATCCTCTCCAATGGGCAGTTCTTC
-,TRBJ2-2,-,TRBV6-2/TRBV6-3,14,CTNSWTGDTGELFF,TGTACCAACAGCTGGACGGGGGATACCGGGGAGCTGTTTTTT
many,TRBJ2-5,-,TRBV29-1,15,CSVEGPGHFQETQYF,TGCAGCGTTGAAGGACCCGGGCACTTCCAAGAGACCCAGTACTTC
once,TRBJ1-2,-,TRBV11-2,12,CPSSSTDYGYTF,TGTCCCAGCAGCTCGACAGACTATGGCTACACCTTC
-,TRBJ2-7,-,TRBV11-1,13,CASSPRLGYEQYF,TGTGCCAGCAGCCCGCGTTTGGGCTACGAGCAGTACTTC
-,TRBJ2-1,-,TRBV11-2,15,CVSSSEQDAYNEQFF,TGTGTCAGCAGCTCGGAGCAGGACGCCTACAATGAGCAGTTCTTC
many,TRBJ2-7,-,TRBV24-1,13,CATSDPQQSEQYF,TGTGCCACCAGTGACCCGCAACAAAGCGAGCAGTACTTC
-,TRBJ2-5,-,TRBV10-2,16,CSSRGVTSRNLETQYF,TGCTCCAGTAGGGGGGTGACTAGCAGGAATTTGGAGACCCAGTACTTC
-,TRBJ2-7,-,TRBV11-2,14,CTSSLEVLSYEQYF,TGTACCAGCAGCTTAGAGGTCTTATCCTACGAGCAGTACTTC
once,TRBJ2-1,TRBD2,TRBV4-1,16,CVSSPQQAGVYNEQFF,TGCGTCAGCAGTCCCCAACAAGCGGGGGTCTACAATGAGCAGTTCTTC
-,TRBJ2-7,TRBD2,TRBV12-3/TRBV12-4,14,CVSSLAGKNYEQYF,TGTGTCAGCAGTCTAGCGGGAAAGAACTACGAGCAGTACTTC
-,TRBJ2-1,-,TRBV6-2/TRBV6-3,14,CKSSYGPYSREQFF,TGTAAAAGCAGTTACGGGCCTTATAGCAGGGAGCAGTTCTTC
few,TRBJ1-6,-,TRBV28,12,CASRSTDPPLHF,TGTGCCAGCAGATCAACCGACCCACCCCTCCACTTT
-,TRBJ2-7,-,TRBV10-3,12,CAISEAGQELYF,TGTGCCATCAGTGAAGCCGGACAAGAACTGTACTTC
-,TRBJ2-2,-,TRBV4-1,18,CASRQPLTGQGTRGELFF,TGCGCCAGCAGGCAGCCGTTAACTGGTCAGGGGACGCGCGGGGAGCTGTTTTTT
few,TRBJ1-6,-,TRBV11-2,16,CTNSPRRATANSPLHF,TGTACCAACAGCCCGCGTCGGGCCACGGCTAACTCACCCCTCCACTTT
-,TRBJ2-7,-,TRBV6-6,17,CARSRGRNGQNFYEQYF,TGTGCCAGGAGCCGAGGCAGAAACGGACAGAATTTCTACGAGCAGTACTTC
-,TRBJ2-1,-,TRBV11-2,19,CASSLDGRFSMTLYNDQFF,TGTGCCAGCAGCTTAGATGGGCGATTCAGCATGACCCTTTACAATGACCAGTTCTTC
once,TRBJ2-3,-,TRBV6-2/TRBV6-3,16,CASRYREGANTDTQYF,TGTGCCAGCAGATACCGTGAAGGGGCTAACACAGATACGCAGTATTTT
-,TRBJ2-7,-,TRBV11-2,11,CVSSLDHEQYF,TGTGTCAGCAGCTTAGACCACGAGCAGTACTTC